This T cell receptor beta chain was retrieved from a study of blood T cells in healthy people across ages. It was with a sample-barcoded 5' primer and a J-beta primer mix that a second PCR of roughly 7 to 12 cycles was run. Each CDR3 protein is one row after TCRdb ran MiXCR on the 5' RACE reads. The sample has about 680,000 distinct CDR3 sequences, around 45% seen once. General observations from the study: Unsorted PBMCs ruled out conclusive naive versus antigen-experienced comparison. Older age went with lower TCR beta diversity per million T cells, in a roughly linear way.

Regarding this clonotype: Its antigen remains unidentified.

The CDR3 spans 20 residues. Sequenced sample: blood. The source is an older woman in good health. The chain combines TRBV12-3 or TRBV12-4 with TRBJ2-5, with 9 bases that match TRBD1. The J call may be mistaken, given a closer DNA end match to TRBJ2-7. The CDR3 loop is CASSPPGTGKKRAPSYEQYF. DNA for the CDR3: TGTGCCAGCAGCCCCCCCGGGACAGGGAAAAAGCGGGCTCCTTCCTACGAGCAGTACTTC.